These T cell receptor beta chains were read from a single sample in a study of T cell changes during pregnancy in multiple sclerosis. Produced via immunoSEQ multiplex PCR; TCRdb's table is partial and in-frame only. The table records some 95,000 clones, 85% to 95% of them present only once. Sequencing was performed on peripheral blood, taken in the first trimester of pregnancy. The origin of the receptors is a female donor with multiple sclerosis, enrolled in a pregnancy study. The CDR3 runs from the conserved cysteine through the conserved F or W. D genes are given only for firm matches. For some rows the clone size is stated as once, few or many, or as a class when expanded; others skip it.

abundance: .; j_gene: TRBJ2-2; v_gene: TRBV7-8; d_gene: TRBD1; CDR3nt: TGTGCCAGCAGCTTAGCGCGGGGCATGGCACAGGGGGTTACCAGCGGGGAGCTGTTTTTT; CDR3aa: CASSLARGMAQGVTSGELFF
abundance: .; j_gene: TRBJ2-1; v_gene: TRBV6-6; d_gene: .; CDR3nt: TGTGCCAGCAGCTTTGGACAGAACAATGAGCAGTTCTTC; CDR3aa: CASSFGQNNEQFF
abundance: .; j_gene: TRBJ1-3; v_gene: TRBV7-2; d_gene: .; CDR3nt: TGTGCCAGCAGCTTAAAACAGCCCCTCTCTGGAAACACCATATATTTT; CDR3aa: CASSLKQPLSGNTIYF
abundance: once; j_gene: TRBJ2-7; v_gene: TRBV18; d_gene: TRBD2; CDR3nt: TGTGCCAGCTCCCCAATAGCTAGCGGGATATACTACGAGCAGTACTTC; CDR3aa: CASSPIASGIYYEQYF
abundance: .; j_gene: TRBJ2-5; v_gene: TRBV28; d_gene: .; CDR3nt: TGTGCCAGCAGCTCTAGGTTGGTGGAGACCCAGTACTTC; CDR3aa: CASSSRLVETQYF
abundance: .; j_gene: TRBJ2-5; v_gene: TRBV15; d_gene: TRBD1; CDR3nt: TGTGCCACCAGCGCCCGGGACAGGGGGCATGAGACCCAGTACTTC; CDR3aa: CATSARDRGHETQYF
abundance: .; j_gene: TRBJ2-1; v_gene: TRBV7-2; d_gene: TRBD1; CDR3nt: TGTGCCAGCAGTTCCGACAGGGGCCACAATGAGCAGTTCTTC; CDR3aa: CASSSDRGHNEQFF
abundance: .; j_gene: TRBJ2-4; v_gene: TRBV18; d_gene: .; CDR3nt: TGTGCCAGCTCAAACCCCTCACAGGGAAACATTCAGTACTTC; CDR3aa: CASSNPSQGNIQYF
abundance: .; j_gene: TRBJ2-5; v_gene: TRBV5-1; d_gene: .; CDR3nt: TGCGCCAGCAGCTCGCAAGAGACCCAGTACTTC; CDR3aa: CASSSQETQYF
abundance: .; j_gene: TRBJ2-1; v_gene: TRBV28; d_gene: .; CDR3nt: TGTGCCAGCGCTAGCTCCTACAATGAGCAGTTCTTC; CDR3aa: CASASSYNEQFF
abundance: .; j_gene: TRBJ1-2; v_gene: TRBV19; d_gene: TRBD1; CDR3nt: TGTGCCAGTAGCCGACAGGGGACCAGCTATGGCTACACCTTC; CDR3aa: CASSRQGTSYGYTF
abundance: .; j_gene: TRBJ2-5; v_gene: TRBV7-7; d_gene: .; CDR3nt: TGTGCTAGCAGCCCCGACAGGCTACGGGAGACCCAGTACTTC; CDR3aa: CASSPDRLRETQYF
abundance: once; j_gene: TRBJ2-5; v_gene: TRBV28; d_gene: TRBD1; CDR3nt: TGTGCCAGCAGTTCTCAAGACAGGGGCGCGGAGACCCAGTACTTC; CDR3aa: CASSSQDRGAETQYF
abundance: .; j_gene: TRBJ2-7; v_gene: TRBV2; d_gene: TRBD1; CDR3nt: TGTGCCAGCAGGGGGACAGGGTTCGCCTACGAGCAGTACTTC; CDR3aa: CASRGTGFAYEQYF
abundance: .; j_gene: TRBJ1-5; v_gene: TRBV6-1; d_gene: .; CDR3nt: TGTGCCAGCAGTTGGGGAGCGGGCAGCAATCAGCCCCAGCATTTT; CDR3aa: CASSWGAGSNQPQHF
abundance: .; j_gene: TRBJ2-7; v_gene: TRBV5-6; d_gene: TRBD2; CDR3nt: TGTGCCAGCAGCAGGACTAGCGGGGCTTACTACGAGCAGTACTTC; CDR3aa: CASSRTSGAYYEQYF
abundance: .; j_gene: TRBJ1-2; v_gene: TRBV19; d_gene: TRBD1; CDR3nt: TGTGCCAGTAGTGCCACAGGGGGCGTCTACGATGGCTACACCTTC; CDR3aa: CASSATGGVYDGYTF
abundance: few; j_gene: TRBJ1-1; v_gene: TRBV25-1; d_gene: .; CDR3nt: TGTGCCAGCAGTGACGGGGATACAGGGTCTGAAGCTTTCTTT; CDR3aa: CASSDGDTGSEAFF
abundance: .; j_gene: TRBJ2-3; v_gene: TRBV19; d_gene: TRBD2; CDR3nt: TGTGCCTCCGGGACTAGCGGGACAGATACGCAGTATTTT; CDR3aa: CASGTSGTDTQYF
abundance: .; j_gene: TRBJ2-1; v_gene: TRBV5-1; d_gene: TRBD2; CDR3nt: TGCGCCAGCAGCCAGACTAGCGGTTCCTACAATGAGCAGTTCTTC; CDR3aa: CASSQTSGSYNEQFF
abundance: .; j_gene: TRBJ1-3; v_gene: TRBV19; d_gene: .; CDR3nt: TGTGCCAGTAGACCGTTTTTAGAAGGAAACACCATATATTTT; CDR3aa: CASRPFLEGNTIYF
abundance: .; j_gene: TRBJ2-7; v_gene: TRBV4-2; d_gene: .; CDR3nt: TGTGCCAGCAGCCAAGAGTGGAGCGTACTAAACTCCTACGAGCAGTACTTC; CDR3aa: CASSQEWSVLNSYEQYF
abundance: .; j_gene: TRBJ1-4; v_gene: TRBV19; d_gene: .; CDR3nt: TGTGCCAGTAGTTCGAGTTCGGCTAATGAAAAACTGTTTTTT; CDR3aa: CASSSSSANEKLFF
abundance: .; j_gene: TRBJ2-1; v_gene: TRBV29-1; d_gene: .; CDR3nt: TGCAGCGTTGTAGGCTTTGACCCTCCGGTGGGCACAGTGAATGAGCAGTTCTTC; CDR3aa: CSVVGFDPPVGTVNEQFF
abundance: .; j_gene: TRBJ1-1; v_gene: TRBV5-1; d_gene: .; CDR3nt: TGCGCCAGCAGCTTGCTCGGGGACACTGAAGCTTTCTTT; CDR3aa: CASSLLGDTEAFF
abundance: .; j_gene: TRBJ2-5; v_gene: TRBV20-1; d_gene: .; CDR3nt: TGCAGTGCTCGGGTCCTGGAGACCCAGTACTTC; CDR3aa: CSARVLETQYF
abundance: .; j_gene: TRBJ2-3; v_gene: TRBV5-1; d_gene: TRBD1; CDR3nt: TGCGCCAGCAGCTTAGGCGACAGGGCTAGCACAGATACGCAGTATTTT; CDR3aa: CASSLGDRASTDTQYF
abundance: .; j_gene: TRBJ1-1; v_gene: TRBV5-5; d_gene: .; CDR3nt: TGTGCCAGCAGCTTGGGGCAGGGAGGGTTGGGCACTGAAGCTTTCTTT; CDR3aa: CASSLGQGGLGTEAFF
abundance: once; j_gene: TRBJ2-1; v_gene: TRBV28; d_gene: .; CDR3nt: TGTGCCAGCATTGGTACGGCCGAGGTATCGTTGGCGCAGTTCTTC; CDR3aa: CASIGTAEVSLAQFF
abundance: .; j_gene: TRBJ1-4; v_gene: TRBV7-9; d_gene: TRBD1; CDR3nt: TGTGCCAGCAGCTCGGGACAGGTGAATGAAAAACTGTTTTTT; CDR3aa: CASSSGQVNEKLFF
abundance: .; j_gene: TRBJ2-3; v_gene: TRBV18; d_gene: .; CDR3nt: TGTGCCAGCTCACCACCGGTCGAGGGAGGCACAGATACGCAGTATTTT; CDR3aa: CASSPPVEGGTDTQYF
abundance: .; j_gene: TRBJ2-5; v_gene: TRBV6-5; d_gene: .; CDR3nt: TGTGCCAGCAGTTATGGGACGGGACAAAGTTCCGAGACCCAGTACTTC; CDR3aa: CASSYGTGQSSETQYF
abundance: few; j_gene: TRBJ1-1; v_gene: TRBV20-1; d_gene: TRBD1; CDR3nt: TGCAGCGCCTCCAGGGGGCGCAAAGCTTTCTTT; CDR3aa: CSASRGRKAFF
abundance: .; j_gene: TRBJ2-7; v_gene: TRBV7-8; d_gene: TRBD1; CDR3nt: TGTGCCAGCAGCTCAATGGACAGGGGCTGGCAGTACTTC; CDR3aa: CASSSMDRGWQYF
abundance: .; j_gene: TRBJ2-2; v_gene: TRBV7-8; d_gene: .; CDR3nt: TGTGCCAGCAGAGCAACGACAGGAACGAACACCGGGGAGCTGTTTTTT; CDR3aa: CASRATTGTNTGELFF
abundance: .; j_gene: TRBJ2-3; v_gene: TRBV4-1; d_gene: .; CDR3nt: TGCGCCAGCAGCAAAACCTCTCCGGGAGACTACACAGATACGCAGTATTTT; CDR3aa: CASSKTSPGDYTDTQYF
abundance: .; j_gene: TRBJ1-4; v_gene: TRBV21-1; d_gene: .; CDR3nt: TGTGCCAGCAGCAAAGAAGGGGCAGATGCAACTAATGAAAAACTGTTTTTT; CDR3aa: CASSKEGADATNEKLFF
abundance: .; j_gene: TRBJ2-2; v_gene: TRBV6-5; d_gene: .; CDR3nt: TGTGCCAGCAGTTTCGCGAACACCGGGGAGCTGTTTTTT; CDR3aa: CASSFANTGELFF
abundance: few; j_gene: TRBJ1-1; v_gene: TRBV27; d_gene: TRBD1; CDR3nt: TGTGCCAGCAGGAAGACAGGGGGGGACACTGAAGCTTTCTTT; CDR3aa: CASRKTGGDTEAFF
abundance: .; j_gene: TRBJ2-7; v_gene: TRBV10-3; d_gene: .; CDR3nt: TGTGCCATCAGTGAGTCGGGGGGAAGCTCCTACGAGCAGTACTTC; CDR3aa: CAISESGGSSYEQYF